Below, one T cell receptor beta chain is given with its context. This clonotype was picked up a small number of times. Its antigen target is currently unknown. No base-level quality is on record; no much larger clone is a single base apart. The germline V gene (reference sequence) yields DFQATT for CDR1 and SNEGSKA for CDR2. Germline trimming amounts to 1 base on V and 6 bases on J, with 4 as the count of junction bases outside the gene matches. The CDR3 numbers 15 residues from cysteine through phenylalanine. Of all the DNA, just the CDR3 is kept, 45 bases in frame from base 1. This sample was included in a study of blood T cells in healthy people across ages (dated by TCRdb to 2014 to 2015). Background for the entire study: In model experiments, template switching captured about one uniquely barcoded TCR beta cDNA molecule for every two T cells. Donors were grouped into four age groups: young (average roughly 15 years), middle-aged (39), aged (about 60) and long-lived (just over 80). Using the same blood draw, the study looked at two additional independent replicas of 1 million unique cDNA reads for two donors, one aged 18 to 30 and the other aged 80 or older. Using deep sequencing normalized with unique cDNA molecular identifiers, the study measured how TCR beta repertoire diversity changes with age. To avoid experimental bias, donors of different ages were spread randomly across the sequencing lanes. Broader findings and caveats from the paper: Estimates of total diversity based on one million sequenced T cells were regarded as lower bounds and as underestimates. Compared with the aged group, the long-lived group had more naive CD4+ T cells, fewer expanded clones and increased TCR diversity, suggesting age selection. Observed TCR beta diversity per million T cells fell roughly linearly with age, and a significant reduction was already apparent by age about 38. Observed TCR beta diversity correlated strongly with the percentage of naive T cells measured by flow cytometry. The CMV infection status of donors was not known, potentially confounding age-related changes in expanded clonotypes. Because profiling used bulk unsorted PBMCs, naive and antigen-experienced compartments could not be compared conclusively.

Libraries were prepared through 5' RACE. The reads were generated on an Illumina HiSeq 2500. A second PCR of about 6 to 11 cycles was performed with a sample-barcoded 5' primer and a J-beta primer mix. Each TCR beta cDNA molecule received a unique molecular identifier from a template-switch 5' adaptor carrying 12 random nucleotides. At least 3 million CDR3-containing paired-end reads were obtained from each sample. First-strand cDNA synthesis was performed from all RNA using the Mint cDNA synthesis kit, with priming by a TRBC-specific oligonucleotide. After uracil-DNA glycosylase treatment, a first 18-cycle PCR used universal primers M1SS and BC2_uni_R on all cDNA. The published analysis was carried out like this. For normalization, 1 million high-quality reads, each with a distinct molecular identifier, were randomly selected from each sample. Instead of being binned into consensus sequences, reads that shared molecular identifiers were thrown out. CDR3 identification, clonotype clustering and error correction used MiTCR with a Q25 quality threshold and the strictest error-elimination algorithm. A nonparametric unseen species model with Euler transformation was used to estimate lower-bound total TCR beta diversity. TCRdb trimmed public reads at Q25 via fastp, called clones via MiXCR and kept in-frame beta chains. A single entry per CDR3 protein holds the most common genes and DNA from its merged rows. The V and J calls here are based on TCRdb, not the publication. The sample table records 550,000 to 700,000 distinct CDR3 sequences; about 25% of these occur just once. The top ten clonotypes cover less than 20% of the sample.

The donors were a few dozen Caucasian individuals from Russia, aged roughly 6 to 100 years, who were systemically healthy. About 10 milliliters of peripheral blood were drawn from each donor into EDTA-treated Vacutainer tubes. Ficoll-Paque density-gradient centrifugation was used to isolate PBMCs, with at least 6.5 million per sample. Trizol reagent was used to extract total RNA from PBMCs, with at least 6 micrograms per sample. The percentages of naive CD45RAhigh/CD27high T cells were determined by flow cytometry on a PBMC aliquot from every donor. The sequence joins TRBV20-1 to TRBJ1-5; a stretch of 12 junction bases matches TRBD1. This TCR derives from a woman in her sixties or seventies in good health. The sequencing input was blood. CDR3 region: CSARGGTGGGQPQHF. The sequenced DNA: TGCAGTGCTAGAGGGGGGACAGGGGGCGGTCAGCCCCAGCATTTT.